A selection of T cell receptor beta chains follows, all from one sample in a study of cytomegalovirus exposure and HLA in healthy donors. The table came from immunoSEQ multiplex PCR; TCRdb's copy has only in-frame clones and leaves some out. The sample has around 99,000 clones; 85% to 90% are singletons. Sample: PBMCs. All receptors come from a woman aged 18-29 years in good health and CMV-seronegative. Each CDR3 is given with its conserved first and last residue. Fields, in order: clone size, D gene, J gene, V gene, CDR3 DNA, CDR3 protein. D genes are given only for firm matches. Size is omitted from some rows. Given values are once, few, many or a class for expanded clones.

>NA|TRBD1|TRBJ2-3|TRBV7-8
TGTGCCAGCAGCCCGACGGGACAGGGGGTCACAGATACGCAGTATTTT
CASSPTGQGVTDTQYF
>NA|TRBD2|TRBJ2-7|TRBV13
TGTGCCAGCAGCCTCCGGGGGACTAGTCTCGGTGAGCAGTACTTC
CASSLRGTSLGEQYF
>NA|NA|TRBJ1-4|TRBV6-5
TGTGCCAGCAGTTACTCGGGGGGGTGGAATGAAAAACTGTTTTTT
CASSYSGGWNEKLFF
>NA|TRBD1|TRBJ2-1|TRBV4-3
TGCGCCAGCAGCCAGGGGACAGGGGGCCTAAATGAGCAGTTCTTC
CASSQGTGGLNEQFF
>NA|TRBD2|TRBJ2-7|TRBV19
TGTGCCAGTAGTGCGGGACTAGCGGCCCCCTACGAGCAGTACTTC
CASSAGLAAPYEQYF
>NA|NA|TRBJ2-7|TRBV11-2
TGTGCCAGCAGCTTAGATCGGACACCTTTCTCCTACGAGCAGTACTTC
CASSLDRTPFSYEQYF
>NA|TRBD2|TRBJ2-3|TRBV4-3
TGCGCCAGCAGCCAAGCCACTAGCGTTCCCCTTGAAACGCAGTATTTT
CASSQATSVPLETQYF
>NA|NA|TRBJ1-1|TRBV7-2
TGTGCCAGCAGCTTAGGAGTGGTTATGAACACTGAAGCTTTCTTT
CASSLGVVMNTEAFF
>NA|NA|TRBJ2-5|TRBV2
TGTGCCAGCAGTCTGGACTGGCAACAAGAGACCCAGTACTTC
CASSLDWQQETQYF
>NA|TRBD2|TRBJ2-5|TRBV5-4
TGTGCCAGCAGCAAAAGCGGGAGGGCCGTAGAGACCCAGTACTTC
CASSKSGRAVETQYF
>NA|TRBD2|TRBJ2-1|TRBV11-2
TGTGCCAGCTCCCCTCGGGCTAGCGGGTTCAATGAGCAGTTCTTC
CASSPRASGFNEQFF
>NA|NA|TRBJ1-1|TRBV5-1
TGCGCCAGCAGCTGGAGGACGCTTACAAACACTGAAGCTTTCTTT
CASSWRTLTNTEAFF
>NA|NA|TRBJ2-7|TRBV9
TGTGCCAGCAGCGTAGAGGAGGGGTCAACCTACGAGCAGTACTTC
CASSVEEGSTYEQYF
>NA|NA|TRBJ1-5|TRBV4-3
TGCGCCAGCAGCCAAGACGGCGCGGGAGCGCTCCAGCCCCAGCATTTT
CASSQDGAGALQPQHF
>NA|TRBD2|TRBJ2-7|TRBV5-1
TGCGCCAGCAGCTTGGGGGGGGGTTACGAGCAGTACTTC
CASSLGGGYEQYF
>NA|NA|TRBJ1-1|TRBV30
TGTGCCTGGAGTTTAGTGAACACTGAAGCTTTCTTT
CAWSLVNTEAFF
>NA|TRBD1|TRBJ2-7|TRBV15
TGTGCCACCAGCAGAGATCTGGGACAGGGGGAGCAGTACTTC
CATSRDLGQGEQYF
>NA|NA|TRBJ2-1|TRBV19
TGTGCCAGTAGTAAAGGGGGCTCCTACAATGAGCAGTTCTTC
CASSKGGSYNEQFF
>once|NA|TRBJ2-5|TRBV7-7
TGTGCCAGCAGCTTATACGGGAGAGAGACCCAGTACTTC
CASSLYGRETQYF
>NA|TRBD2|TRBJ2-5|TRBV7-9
TGTGCCAGCAGCTTAGCGGGAGGGAGGAAAGAGACCCAGTACTTC
CASSLAGGRKETQYF
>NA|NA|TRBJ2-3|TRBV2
TGTGCCAGCAGTGCCCCGCAGACAGATACGCAGTATTTT
CASSAPQTDTQYF
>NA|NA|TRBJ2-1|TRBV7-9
TGTGCCAGCAGCCTTAGCGACCCCTCCTACAATGAGCAGTTCTTC
CASSLSDPSYNEQFF
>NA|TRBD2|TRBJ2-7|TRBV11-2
TGTGCCAGCAGCTTGTACGGACTAGCGGTGGAGCAGTACTTC
CASSLYGLAVEQYF
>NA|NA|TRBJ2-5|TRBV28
TGTGCCAGCAGTCGGAGGGGAGAGACCCAGTACTTC
CASSRRGETQYF
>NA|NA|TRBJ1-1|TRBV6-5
TGTGCCAGCAGTTACTACACGAACACTGAAGCTTTCTTT
CASSYYTNTEAFF
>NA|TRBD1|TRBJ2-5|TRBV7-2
TGTGCCAGCAGCCGACAGGGAATCGAAGAGACCCAGTACTTC
CASSRQGIEETQYF
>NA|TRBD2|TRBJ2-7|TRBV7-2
TGTGCCAGCAGCCCAGGGACTAGCGGGGGACTCTACGAGCAGTACTTC
CASSPGTSGGLYEQYF
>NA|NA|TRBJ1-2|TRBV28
TGTGCCAGCAGTTTTGAACAGTATGGCTACACCTTC
CASSFEQYGYTF
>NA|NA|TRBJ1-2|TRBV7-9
TGTGCCAGCAGCTTAGGTCAGAAGGGCTACACCTTC
CASSLGQKGYTF
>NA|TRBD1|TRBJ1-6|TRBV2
TGTGCCAGCCAGCCGGGACAGGGGAAATATTCACCCCTCCACTTT
CASQPGQGKYSPLHF